The next 21 T cell receptor beta chains were all read from a single sample in a study of graft-versus-host responses after intestinal transplantation (dated by TCRdb to about 2021). Receptor libraries were prepared by the immunoSEQ multiplex PCR assay. In its TCRdb copy, this immuneACCESS table keeps in-frame sequences only and misses some clones. Where compared with another copy, unresolved V genes explain less than half of these, and the others have no known cause. This sample gives 8,000 to 11,000 clones in total; 31% of them show up just once. Of the sample, 5.3% falls within the top ten clones. According to the study, the label for this sample's time point signals: cells obtained before transplantation from donor or recipient. This sample comprised alloreactive CD4+ T cells from a mixed lymphocyte reaction culture, obtained before transplantation. According to the study, the label for this sample's cell subset or site signals: CFSE-low proliferating T cells sorted from approximately 6-day pre-transplant mixed lymphocyte reaction (GvH or HvG direction). These receptors all stem from a human patient who was an organ donor for intestinal transplantation.

This chain connects TRBV5-1 to TRBJ1-4; no reliable D call. The CDR3 spans 15 residues. Germline values: CDR1 SGHRS, CDR2 YFSETQ. V lost 0 bases and J lost 3, with 9 bases in between. The CDR3 DNA reads as TGCGCCAGCAGCTTGGACCGAACTCCTAATGAAAAACTGTTTTTT. This sequence encodes CASSLDRTPNEKLFF.

This chain connects TRBV11-3 to TRBJ2-7; D is possibly TRBD1 or TRBD2 (6 bases each). The germline V and J ends were trimmed by 1 base and 4 bases, with 14 bases remaining between them. Germline CDR1 is SGHNT and CDR2 is YENEEA. The CDR3 spans 15 residues. The CDR3 spells CASSLGSGAWYEQYF. For the CDR3, the DNA is TGTGCCAGCAGCTTAGGTTCGGGGGCCTGGTACGAGCAGTACTTC.

The J gene is TRBJ1-2, the V gene TRBV27; possibly TRBD1 for D (6 bases). V dropped 2 bases and J dropped 6 bases, with 22 bases sitting between them. Germline values: CDR1 MNHEY, CDR2 SMNVEV (reference sequence). The CDR3 has 17 residues. This chain's CDR3 is CASSLAWGGGYNNGYTF. The CDR3 DNA reads TGTGCCAGCAGTTTAGCTTGGGGGGGCGGTTATAATAATGGCTACACCTTC.

This clone is classed as medium-sized. V usage is TRBV19 and J usage is TRBJ2-7; 7 nucleotides agree with TRBD1. The CDR3 spans 13 residues. With V trimmed by 3 bases and J by 3 bases, 2 bases remained unmatched. Germline CDR1 LNHDA, CDR2 SQIVND (reference sequence). The CDR3 here is CASSMPGGYEQYF. The CDR3 DNA reads as TGTGCCAGTAGTATGCCAGGGGGCTACGAGCAGTACTTC.

The rearrangement joins TRBV6-6 to TRBJ2-6, with a tentative D call TRBD2 (7 bases). Germline loops: CDR1 MNHNY, CDR2 SVGAGI (reference sequence). The CDR3 has 16 amino acids. Trimming cost V 2 bases and J 4 bases, with 12 bases left between them. The CDR3 DNA follows: TGTGCCAGCAGTTACAGGGGGGGTGGAGGGGCCAACGTCCTGACTTTC. Translation: CASSYRGGGGANVLTF.

In this sample, this clone turned up once. The chain uses TRBV5-6 and TRBJ1-1, with 9 bases identical to TRBD1. The junction had 7 bases not matched to a gene; V was cut back by 4 bases and J by 3 bases. This CDR3 has 15 amino acids. Germline CDR1 and CDR2: SGHDT and YYEEEE. This CDR3 is CASSPGTGLYTEAFF. In DNA, the CDR3 is TGTGCCAGCAGCCCGGGGACAGGGCTGTACACTGAAGCTTTCTTT.

V usage is TRBV5-3 and J usage is TRBJ1-2, with D hard to call. TRBV5-3 is an ORF, and what it does is uncertain. The CDR3 runs to 16 residues. V was cut by 7 bases and J by 4 bases, with 23 bases left in between. CDR3 in DNA: TGTGCCAGATCGCCCAGATTGGTGAGAAAGACCTATGGCTACACCTTC. It translates to CARSPRLVRKTYGYTF.

The V and J genes are TRBV4-1 and TRBJ2-1, with 7 bases that match TRBD2. CDR3 length: 14 amino acids. V dropped 7 bases and J dropped 13; count of bases not matched to a gene: 16. The V gene's germline CDR1 is MGHRA and CDR2 YSYEKL. The DNA for the CDR3 is TGCGCCAGCAAAGATATTCTGGGGGGGGGTTTTCAGTTCTTC. Residues: CASKDILGGGFQFF.

The sample holds one count of this clone. CDR3 coding DNA: TGTGCCAGCAGTGTGGGGCTTTCGGGCCTTGGGGCCAACGTCCTGACTTTC. It codes for CASSVGLSGLGANVLTF. The chain links TRBV2 to TRBJ2-6; a weak D match, TRBD1 (5 bases). The CDR3 has 17 amino acids. V lost 4 bases and J 3 bases, leaving 16 bases between the germline ends. CDR1 is SNHLY, CDR2 FYNNEI, per germline.

The chain employs TRBV15 and TRBJ2-2, with 13 bases that match TRBD2. This CDR3 has 18 amino acids. In germline, CDR1 is LNHNV, CDR2 YYDKDF (reference sequence). Trimming took 6 bases from V and 1 from J; bases not matched to a gene: 8. CDR3 in DNA: TGTGCCACCAGTCCCCGACTAGCGGGGGGAAGGAACACCGGGGAGCTGTTTTTT. Its protein product is CATSPRLAGGRNTGELFF.

In this sample, this clone is medium-sized. V gene TRBV2 combines with J gene TRBJ2-5; perhaps TRBD1 as D (6 bases). This CDR3 has 11 residues. Trimming removed 6 bases from V and 4 bases from J, with 6 bases in between. The germline V gene encodes CDR1 SNHLY and CDR2 FYNNEI. Written as DNA, the CDR3 is TGTGCCAGCAGCAGGGGAGAGACCCAGTACTTC. Translation gives CASSRGETQYF.

J is TRBJ2-7 and V is TRBV7-6, with 10 nucleotides matching TRBD2. The V gene's germline CDR1 is SGHVS and CDR2 FNYEAQ. The CDR3 consists of 15 residues. V trimming: 1 base; J trimming: 2 bases; junction bases outside the gene matches: 2. This CDR3 reads CASSLGLAGPYEQYF. The CDR3 DNA is TGTGCCAGCAGCTTAGGACTAGCGGGCCCCTACGAGCAGTACTTC. The whole variable domain, filled in from reference TRBV7-6 and TRBJ2-7, reads GAGVSQSPRYKVTKRGQDVALRCDPISGHVSLYWYRQALGQGPEFLTYFNYEAQQDKSGLPNDRFSAERPEGSISTLTIQRTEQRDSAMYRCASSLGLAGPYEQYFGPGTRLTVT.

The V gene is TRBV23-1, the J gene TRBJ1-6, with D possibly TRBD1 on 5 matching bases. TRBV23-1 is an ORF for which the function is uncertain. Trimming cost V 7 bases and J 7 bases, with 14 bases left between them. CDR3 length: 14 residues. The chain's CDR3 is CASKQGRSNSPLHF. In DNA form, the CDR3 reads TGCGCCAGCAAGCAGGGACGGAGCAATTCACCCCTCCACTTT.

The chain is built from TRBV7-9 and TRBJ1-6; D is ambiguous. Per the germline V gene, CDR1 is SEHNR and CDR2 is FQNEAQ (reference sequence). The CDR3 runs to 15 residues. The V end was cut by 1 base, the J end by 10 bases, with 14 bases between. The CDR3 loop is CASSLVGGKGSPLHF. Written as DNA, the CDR3 is TGTGCCAGCAGCTTAGTAGGTGGCAAAGGCTCACCCCTCCACTTT.

The J gene is TRBJ1-1, the V gene TRBV7-3; D remains ambiguous. There are 15 residues in the CDR3. The germline V gene has CDR1 SGHTA and CDR2 FQGTGA. Trimming shortened V by 1 base and J by 7 bases, and 16 bases separated the two germline ends. CDR3: CASSLNGWGVGEAFF. The CDR3, as DNA: TGTGCCAGCAGCTTAAATGGTTGGGGTGTGGGTGAAGCTTTCTTT.

This clone was counted a few times. V gene TRBV10-3 combines with J gene TRBJ1-1; 8 bases map to TRBD1. V dropped 4 bases and J dropped 7; count of bases not matched to a gene: 5. The germline CDR1 and CDR2 sequences are ENHRY and SYGVKD. CDR3 length: 13 amino acids. CDR3 residues: CAISAQGAGEAFF. The CDR3 DNA is TGTGCCATCAGTGCCCAGGGGGCCGGTGAAGCTTTCTTT.

The chain has TRBV18 and TRBJ2-5; D ambiguous. This CDR3 has 13 residues. The germline V gene has CDR1 KGHSH and CDR2 LQKENI. V lost 3 bases and J lost 2, with 7 bases in between. In DNA, the CDR3 is TGTGCCAGCTCACCCCGCCGGCAAGAGACCCAGTACTTC. Translated, it gives CASSPRRQETQYF.

This clone has more than one count but fewer than ten. The chain recombines TRBV6-6 with TRBJ1-2; D not certain. The CDR3 runs to 9 residues. CDR1 MNHNY and CDR2 SVGAGI come from the germline V gene (reference sequence). Trimming took 6 bases from V and 6 from J, leaving 2 bases between them. CDR3 sequence (DNA): TGTGCCAGCAGGGATGGCTACACCTTC. Residues: CASRDGYTF.

Only a few counts were recorded for this clone. V is TRBV11-3 and J is TRBJ2-3; D unclear. Trimming pared 1 base from V and 0 bases from J, leaving 8 bases between. This CDR3 region has 15 residues. Germline V gives CDR1 SGHNT, CDR2 YENEEA. CDR3 DNA: TGTGCCAGCAGCTTAGGGGTTTCTAGCACAGATACGCAGTATTTT. Its translation is CASSLGVSSTDTQYF.

The chain links TRBV6-1 to TRBJ1-1, with D possibly TRBD1 on 5 matching bases. Germline V CDR1 and CDR2: MNHNS, SASEGT. Trimming cost V 3 bases and J 1 base, with 6 bases left between them. This CDR3 comprises 13 residues. The CDR3 spells CASSERGNTEAFF. The CDR3 DNA reads as TGTGCCAGCAGTGAGAGGGGGAACACTGAAGCTTTCTTT.

This clone was seen a few times. The chain uses TRBV11-3 and TRBJ1-2; D is perhaps TRBD1 (6 bases). V was trimmed by 1 base and J by 8 bases, leaving 17 bases between them. Germline values: CDR1 SGHNT, CDR2 YENEEA. The CDR3 is made up of 15 amino acids. The CDR3 spells CASSLAQGSRRGYTF. Written as DNA, the CDR3 is TGTGCCAGCAGCTTAGCTCAGGGGAGTAGACGAGGCTACACCTTC.